This T cell receptor beta chain comes out of a study of CD8+ T cells in alopecia areata (dated by TCRdb to the late 2010s). In the study overall: Treated patients were enrolled in an open-label pilot trial of oral tofacitinib at 5 to 10 mg twice daily for moderate-to-severe alopecia areata. Tofacitinib was administered for 6 to 18 months, and 6 months of follow-up off drug were then conducted to assess delayed response and recurrence. In treated patients, disease severity was measured using the SALT score, which gives the percentage of scalp surface area affected. In both human patients and the C3H/HeJ mouse model, the study applied high-throughput TCRbeta sequencing to look at T cell clonal expansion in alopecia areata. In humans, TCRbeta sequencing was performed on scalp tissue and on sorted CD4+ and CD8+ peripheral blood T cells from healthy controls and from patients with patchy or totalis/universalis alopecia areata. Patients on tofacitinib were biopsied at baseline and after 4 and 24 weeks of treatment, and several of the patients also had a later scalp biopsy. Scalp clonality was compared across normal scalp (n=4), patchy alopecia areata scalp (n=8), and alopecia totalis/universalis scalp (n=8). RNA was obtained with the PAXgene miRNA kit for fixed scalp, the miRNeasy kit for PBMCs, and the RNeasy kit for mouse skin. Amplification of TCRbeta CDR3 regions was done by immunoSEQ multiplex PCR using 35 Vbeta forward primers and 13 Jbeta reverse primers. Study-wide findings and limitations: Shared TCR sequences between patients were less evident than in mice, which may be partly attributable to HLA diversity in the patient population. With tofacitinib, both scalp clonality and the number of expanded CD8+ clones among the top 100 scalp clones went down significantly. Scalp TCR repertoire analysis is complicated because resident alphabeta T cells in normal human skin are also sequenced, whereas mouse skin is dominated by gammadelta T cells. Compared with normal scalp, lesional scalp, particularly in alopecia totalis/universalis, had higher clonality and more expanded CD8+ clones, which suggests antigenic drive. Because the treated cohort was small and had only one nonresponder, larger studies are needed to examine links between baseline CD8+ expansion and response. During tofacitinib treatment, many expanded lesional clones remained in scalp and blood, and this persistence may partly explain relapse after treatment is stopped.

This specimen's time point label, per the study, means: roughly 24 weeks on oral tofacitinib. The sample's treatment or condition label is to be understood as: oral pan-JAK inhibitor, 5-10 mg twice daily. From alopecia areata patients, peripheral blood was collected along with lesional scalp punch biopsies. PBMCs were isolated by density centrifugation and stained for CD3, CD4 and CD8, after which CD4+ and CD8+ T cells were sorted on a FACSAria. The library was made by the immunoSEQ multiplex PCR assay. For TCR sequencing, RNA was extracted from every sample and reverse transcribed into cDNA to serve as template. First-strand cDNA was synthesized with SuperScript III using a 2:1 mix of oligo-dT and random hexamers. A synthetic immune receptor repertoire was used to measure amplification bias, and any remaining bias was corrected computationally. Under the source paper's analysis protocol: Raw reads were preprocessed to remove errors, and CDR3 was defined by IMGT conventions from the conserved cysteine to phenylalanine. To get clonality, Shannon entropy was normalized by log2 of the number of productive unique TCRs and the result was subtracted from 1. Whether each scalp clone was CD4 or CD8 was inferred by checking scalp TCRbeta sequences against the CD4 and CD8 repertoires from sorted blood. TCRdb mirrors the immuneACCESS table, restricted to in-frame sequences. Some clones are absent from its copies; in checked studies, under half trace to an unresolved V gene, and the reason for the others is unknown. D and trimming come from the DNA, and the V and J calls and clone size come from that table. The sample data list about 180,000 clones, and roughly 50% of these were observed just once. In total, the top ten clones hold roughly a tenth of the sample.

Counted from cysteine to phenylalanine, this CDR3 has 13 amino acids. The entry retains the CDR3 DNA only, 39 bases that are in frame from base 1. V was cut back by 0 bases and J by 8 bases, leaving a gap of 7 bases between them. The germline V gene (reference sequence) specifies SEHNR as CDR1 and FQNEAQ as CDR2. On this clone: Its binding antigen is unknown. Nothing much larger sits one base from this clone, and base qualities are not available.

The chain is assembled from TRBV7-9 and TRBJ1-4; the D gene cannot be resolved reliably. Source: CD8+ T cells sorted from blood, taken at week 24, from a patient treated with tofacitinib. The clonotype originates from a human donor with alopecia areata. Read as DNA, the sequence is TGTGCCAGCAGCTTAGCAGGCAGGGAAAAACTGTTTTTT. Its protein reads: CASSLAGREKLFF. The CDR3, completed at both ends by the reference TRBV7-9 and TRBJ1-4 genes, gives the full variable domain DTGVSQNPRHKITKRGQNVTFRCDPISEHNRLYWYRQTLGQGPEFLTYFQNEAQLEKSRLLSDRFSAERPKGSFSTLEIQRTEQGDSAMYLCASSLAGREKLFFGSGTQLSVL.